The 30 T cell receptor beta chains given below trace back to one sample, sequenced in a study of shared clonotypes between healthy human individuals. TCRdb's table, derived via immunoSEQ multiplex PCR, lists solely in-frame clones and lacks some. This table has roughly 520,000 clones, approximately 95% appearing once. Sequenced material: naive CD4+ T cells sorted from blood. Noted subset: CD45RA+ positively selected. All receptors derive from a woman aged 30 to 39 in good health.

The rearrangement links TRBV28 to TRBJ2-7; 7 bases agree with TRBD1. Germline CDR1 and CDR2: MDHEN and SYDVKM. This CDR3 contains 13 residues. Trimming removed 6 bases from V and 4 bases from J; junction bases left unmatched: 6. CDR3 in amino acids: CASRTGTVYEQYF. DNA of the CDR3: TGTGCCAGCAGGACCGGGACAGTTTACGAGCAGTACTTC.

The rearrangement links TRBV7-2 to TRBJ2-2; D remains ambiguous. Germline lookup yields CDR1 SGHTA and CDR2 FQGNSA. Trimming cost V 4 bases and J 1 base, with 16 bases left between them. The CDR3 contains 17 residues. The CDR3 DNA reads TGTGCCAGCAGCTCCCAGATTGGGGAACTGAACACCGGGGAGCTGTTTTTT. Translated, it gives CASSSQIGELNTGELFF. Full variable domain (remainder filled in from reference TRBV7-2 and TRBJ2-2): GAGVSQSPSNKVTEKGKDVELRCDPISGHTALYWYRQSLGQGLEFLIYFQGNSAPDKSGLPSDRFSAERTGGSVSTLTIQRTQQEDSAVYLCASSSQIGELNTGELFFGEGSRLTVL.

The gene calls are TRBV5-1 and TRBJ2-6; D may be TRBD1 (6 bases). CDR3 size: 13 residues. V gave up 4 bases and J gave up 8 bases, with 10 bases separating them. Germline CDR1 is SGHRS and CDR2 is YFSETQ. CDR3 residues: CASSRQETNVLTF. As DNA, the CDR3 is TGCGCCAGCAGCCGACAGGAGACCAACGTCCTGACTTTC.

J is TRBJ1-1 and V is TRBV29-1; the D is unclear. Trimming took off 4 bases at V and 3 bases at J, with 12 bases between the two ends. Germline CDR1 reads SQVTM; CDR2 reads ANQGSEA. The CDR3 is made up of 13 amino acids. The CDR3 nucleotides read TGCAGCGTTGTATCCGGCGGTGACACTGAAGCTTTCTTT. Its translation is CSVVSGGDTEAFF.

This chain uses TRBV7-6 with TRBJ2-1; D unresolved. Trimming cost V 5 bases and J 7 bases, with 6 bases left between them. CDR3 size: 11 residues. Germline CDR1 and CDR2: SGHVS and FNYEAQ. As DNA, the CDR3 is TGTGCCAGCAGCGTTAGGAATGAGCAGTTCTTC. The encoded protein is CASSVRNEQFF.

The chain employs TRBV6-5 and TRBJ2-2, with D unresolved. V lost 2 bases to trimming and J lost 6 bases, with 10 bases between them. The V gene's germline CDR1 is MNHEY and CDR2 SVGAGI. The length of the CDR3 is 14 residues. The CDR3 is CASSYRPEPGELFF. CDR3 DNA sequence: TGTGCCAGCAGTTACAGGCCGGAGCCCGGGGAGCTGTTTTTT.

Only a few counts were recorded for this clone. The rearrangement links TRBV7-2 to TRBJ1-5; D gene unclear. This CDR3 has 14 amino acids. Trimming pared 1 base from V and 4 bases from J, leaving 8 bases between. CDR1 and CDR2 from the germline V gene are SGHTA and FQGNSA. CDR3 nucleotide sequence: TGTGCCAGCAGCTTAGGAGGGCGGAATCAGCCCCAGCATTTT. Translation: CASSLGGRNQPQHF.

The chain has TRBV11-2 and TRBJ2-1, with D possibly matching TRBD2 (5 bases). The germline V gene encodes CDR1 SGHAT and CDR2 FQNNGV. Deletions cut 3 bases from V and 0 bases from J, with 9 bases between. This CDR3 comprises 15 residues. The CDR3 reads CASSLSGGSYNEQFF. The CDR3 DNA reads as TGTGCCAGCAGCTTGAGCGGAGGCTCCTACAATGAGCAGTTCTTC.

This clone was detected once. This rearrangement joins TRBV18 to TRBJ2-6; D not certain. Germline lookup yields CDR1 KGHSH and CDR2 LQKENI. The CDR3 sequence is 13 residues long. The germline V and J ends were trimmed by 2 bases and 4 bases, with 3 bases remaining between them. CDR3 sequence: CASSPAGANVLTF. CDR3 coding DNA: TGTGCCAGCTCACCAGCCGGGGCCAACGTCCTGACTTTC.

The V call is TRBV19, the J call TRBJ2-3; no clear D gene. Trimming cost V 3 bases and J 4 bases, with 17 bases left between them. Germline-derived CDR1 and CDR2 are LNHDA and SQIVND (reference sequence). This CDR3 is 16 amino acids long. CDR3 amino acids: CASSMFPGDAPDTQYF. The CDR3 DNA reads TGTGCCAGTAGTATGTTTCCAGGAGACGCTCCAGATACGCAGTATTTT.

The V call is TRBV5-1, the J call TRBJ1-1; 8 bases fit TRBD1. The germline V gene has CDR1 SGHRS and CDR2 YFSETQ. After removal of 2 bases from V and 4 bases from J, the junction contained 4 bases not matched to a gene. The CDR3 covers 14 residues. CDR3 residues: CASSFRDRRTEAFF. The CDR3 nucleotides are TGCGCCAGCAGCTTCCGGGACAGGCGCACTGAAGCTTTCTTT. The full variable domain, rest sourced from reference TRBV5-1 and TRBJ1-1, is KAGVTQTPRYLIKTRGQQVTLSCSPISGHRSVSWYQQTPGQGLQFLFEYFSETQRNKGNFPGRFSGRQFSNSRSEMNVSTLELGDSALYLCASSFRDRRTEAFFGQGTRLTVV.

V is TRBV2 and J is TRBJ2-7; D is undetermined. This CDR3 has 12 residues. Germline-derived CDR1 and CDR2 are SNHLY and FYNNEI. With 2 bases removed from V and 4 bases from J, the gap between germline ends came to 6 bases. In DNA form, the CDR3 reads TGTGCCAGCAGTGAATCCTCTTACGAGCAGTACTTC. Translation gives CASSESSYEQYF.

The chain combines TRBV28 with TRBJ2-2; TRBD1 aligns across 9 bases. With V trimmed by 2 bases and J by 6 bases, 7 bases remained unmatched. This CDR3 contains 16 residues. The germline V gene encodes CDR1 MDHEN and CDR2 SYDVKM. CDR3 in amino acids: CASSLNTGGFSGELFF. The CDR3 DNA follows: TGTGCCAGCAGTTTAAATACAGGGGGCTTTTCCGGGGAGCTGTTTTTT.

The chain couples TRBV28 to TRBJ1-1; TRBD1 matches at 8 bases. Germline loops: CDR1 MDHEN, CDR2 SYDVKM. The CDR3 totals 15 residues. The V gene end was trimmed by 4 bases and the J gene end by 2 bases; junction bases not matched to a gene: 6. CDR3 bases: TGTGCCAGCAGTTCGGGACAGGCGGCTAACACTGAAGCTTTCTTT. Its protein is CASSSGQAANTEAFF.

This chain's CDR3 is CASSLQGRDTEAFF. The CDR3 nucleotides are TGTGCCAGCAGTTTACAGGGGAGGGACACTGAAGCTTTCTTT. V gene TRBV6-6 combines with J gene TRBJ1-1; 7 nucleotides line up with TRBD1. V lost 4 bases and J lost 3; bases outside the gene matches: 5. The CDR3 covers 14 residues. Germline assignment: CDR1 MNHNY and CDR2 SVGAGI (reference sequence).

CDR3 sequence: CASGDRRQDEQFF. Written as DNA, the CDR3 is TGTGCCAGCGGGGACAGACGACAGGATGAGCAGTTCTTC. The chain couples TRBV28 to TRBJ2-1, with TRBD1 identical over 7 bases. Trimming took 8 bases from V and 8 from J; bases not matched to a gene: 9. Germline CDR1 is MDHEN and CDR2 is SYDVKM. The CDR3 length is 13 residues.

The rearrangement joins TRBV5-5 to TRBJ2-1; possibly TRBD2 for D (5 bases). Trimming stripped 7 bases from V and 7 bases from J, with 18 bases between. CDR3 size: 14 residues. Germline CDR1 and CDR2: SGHKS and YYEKEE (reference sequence). The CDR3 DNA reads TGTGCCAGCGGGAGACTCCTCATTCCTAATGAGCAGTTCTTC. It encodes CASGRLLIPNEQFF.

This chain links TRBV5-1 with TRBJ1-3; D perhaps matches TRBD1 (5 bases). The CDR3 consists of 17 residues. With 8 bases removed from V and 4 bases from J, the gap between germline ends came to 25 bases. CDR1 SGHRS and CDR2 YFSETQ come from the germline V gene. CDR3 protein: CARQITFRASEGNTIYF. The CDR3, as DNA: TGCGCCAGACAAATCACGTTCAGGGCCTCTGAGGGAAACACCATATATTTT.

The CDR3 loop reads CASRTVGQGQTYEQYF. In nucleotides, the CDR3 is TGTGCCAGCAGAACAGTCGGACAGGGCCAGACCTACGAGCAGTACTTC. The J gene is TRBJ2-7, the V gene TRBV28; 8 bases map to TRBD1. The junction had 12 bases not matched to a gene; V was cut back by 6 bases and J by 2 bases. There are 16 residues in the CDR3. Per the germline V gene, CDR1 is MDHEN and CDR2 is SYDVKM.

The gene calls are TRBV2 and TRBJ2-7, with D perhaps TRBD1 (5 bases). V lost 6 bases and J lost 2, with 14 bases in between. From germline, CDR1 is SNHLY and CDR2 FYNNEI. This CDR3 is 14 amino acids long. CDR3 sequence (DNA): TGTGCCAGCAGGGTGACAGCGATACCCTACGAGCAGTACTTC. Translated: CASRVTAIPYEQYF.

This chain connects TRBV19 to TRBJ2-2; 9 positions agree with TRBD2. The CDR3 covers 15 residues. Trimming at V came to 4 bases and at J to 3 bases, leaving 3 bases not matched to a gene. In germline, CDR1 is LNHDA, CDR2 SQIVND (reference sequence). The DNA of the CDR3 is TGTGCCAGTAGTACGATAGCGGGAGACACCGGGGAGCTGTTTTTT. Its translation: CASSTIAGDTGELFF.

The rearrangement links TRBV5-1 to TRBJ2-2; D unresolved. Germline V gives CDR1 SGHRS, CDR2 YFSETQ. Trimming left V 2 bases short and J 5 bases short, with 13 bases between. CDR3 length: 15 amino acids. CDR3 coding DNA: TGCGCCAGCAGCTTAGGGCTAGGGATTACCGGGGAGCTGTTTTTT. This sequence encodes CASSLGLGITGELFF.

The chain combines TRBV27 with TRBJ2-3; the match to TRBD1 covers 10 bases. Germline trimming cut 5 bases from V and 4 bases from J; bases unmatched to any gene: 6. This CDR3 spans 15 amino acids. Germline lookup yields CDR1 MNHEY and CDR2 SMNVEV (reference sequence). The CDR3 reads CASSMGTGAPDTQYF. Here the CDR3 DNA reads TGTGCCAGCAGTATGGGGACAGGGGCCCCAGATACGCAGTATTTT.

V gene TRBV7-6 combines with J gene TRBJ2-6; no reliable D call. V gave up 3 bases and J gave up 4 bases, with 10 bases separating them. CDR1 SGHVS and CDR2 FNYEAQ come from the germline V gene. The CDR3 is 15 residues long. The CDR3 nucleotides are TGTGCCAGCAGCTTTCCGGCTTTCGGGGCCAACGTCCTGACTTTC. It encodes CASSFPAFGANVLTF.

This sequence joins TRBV2 and TRBJ2-3; the match to TRBD1 covers 12 bases. CDR3 length: 16 amino acids. The ends lost 6 bases at V and 3 bases at J; junction bases unmatched: 7. The V gene's germline CDR1 is SNHLY and CDR2 FYNNEI. The CDR3 region is CASRLGQGASTDTQYF. The DNA for the CDR3 is TGTGCCAGCAGGCTGGGACAGGGGGCGTCGACAGATACGCAGTATTTT.

This clone was seen a handful of times. This chain joins TRBV10-3 and TRBJ1-2, with D perhaps TRBD1 (6 bases). Trimming removed 4 bases at V and 5 bases at J, with 8 bases between. Per germline, CDR1 ENHRY and CDR2 SYGVKD. The CDR3 is 12 amino acids. In DNA form, the CDR3 reads TGTGCCATCAGTGTCACAGGGTATGGCTACACCTTC. Its translation is CAISVTGYGYTF.

The table lists this clone with a count of one. The CDR3 sequence: CASSLQGAENTGELFF. The CDR3 region has the DNA TGTGCCAGCAGTCTACAGGGGGCGGAGAACACCGGGGAGCTGTTTTTT. The gene calls are TRBV27 and TRBJ2-2; 9 bases agree with TRBD1. V gave up 5 bases and J gave up 1 base; unmatched junction bases: 5. Per germline, CDR1 MNHEY and CDR2 SMNVEV (reference sequence). This CDR3 contains 16 residues.

V usage is TRBV28 and J usage is TRBJ2-1; 9 bases fit TRBD1. J lost 4 bases, V lost 7 bases, and 8 bases had no gene match. This CDR3 is 15 amino acids long. CDR1 MDHEN and CDR2 SYDVKM come from the germline V gene. This chain's CDR3 is CASITGTGLYNEQFF. For the CDR3, the DNA is TGTGCCAGCATTACCGGGACAGGGCTTTACAATGAGCAGTTCTTC.

This clone has a single count. The rearrangement uses TRBV13 and TRBJ2-5; D is undetermined. CDR3 length: 12 residues. Germline CDR1 PRHDT, CDR2 FYEKMQ (reference sequence). Trimming removed 0 bases at V and 7 bases at J, with 6 bases between. CDR3 region: CASSLGLGTQYF. Here the CDR3 DNA reads TGTGCCAGCAGCTTAGGCCTTGGGACCCAGTACTTC.

The rearrangement joins TRBV4-1 to TRBJ1-5; D is ambiguous. Trimming pared 0 bases from V and 4 bases from J, leaving 22 bases between. This CDR3 has 19 amino acids. Germline CDR1 MGHRA, CDR2 YSYEKL. The CDR3 is CASSQEGPSFPLRNQPQHF. CDR3 in DNA: TGCGCCAGCAGCCAAGAAGGCCCGTCTTTTCCCCTCCGAAATCAGCCCCAGCATTTT.